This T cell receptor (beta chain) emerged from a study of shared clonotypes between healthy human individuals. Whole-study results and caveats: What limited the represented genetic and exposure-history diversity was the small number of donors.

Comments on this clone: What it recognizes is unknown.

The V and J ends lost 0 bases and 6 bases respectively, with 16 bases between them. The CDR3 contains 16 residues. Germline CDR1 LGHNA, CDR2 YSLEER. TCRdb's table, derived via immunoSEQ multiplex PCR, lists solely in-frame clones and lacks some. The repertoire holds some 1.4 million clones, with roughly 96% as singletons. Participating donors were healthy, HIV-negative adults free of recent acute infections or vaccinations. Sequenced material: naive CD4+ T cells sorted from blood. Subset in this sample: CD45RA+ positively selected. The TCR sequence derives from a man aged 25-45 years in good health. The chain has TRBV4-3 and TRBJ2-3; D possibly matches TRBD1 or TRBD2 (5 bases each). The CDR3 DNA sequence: TGCGCCAGCAGCCAAGAGGGAGACAGTCGTCCCGATACGCAGTATTTT. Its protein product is CASSQEGDSRPDTQYF.